Below, 11 T cell receptor beta chains from the same sample are listed, as sequenced in a study of CD8+ T cells in alopecia areata. RNA was extracted and reverse transcribed into cDNA as the sequencing template. TCRdb's copy holds only in-frame clones and misses some; the assay was immunoSEQ multiplex PCR. The table lists 15,000 to 20,000 clones, no singletons, with approximately 33% in the top ten. On the basis of CD4, CD8alpha, NKG2D, NKG2ACE and other markers, pooled cutaneous lymph node cells were sorted. The sequenced sample was CD8+ T cells sorted from a lymph node. These receptors were obtained from a C3H/HeJ mouse with alopecia areata. The strain bears MHC haplotype H2-k.

This clone was found a few times. Germline and genes: mouse. The read ends 4 residues shy of where the CDR3 ends; the end is completed using the germline J gene. The chain carries TRBV5 and TRBJ2-3; perhaps TRBD2 as D (5 bases). Trimming cost V 1 base and J 0 bases, with 8 bases left between them. This CDR3 is 15 amino acids long. From germline, CDR1 is LGHNA and CDR2 YNLKQL (reference sequence). The sequenced CDR3 bases are TGTGCCAGCAGCCAAGGGACTTCTAGTGCAGAA. This sequence encodes CASSQGTSSAE. The CDR3 reads in full as CASSQGTSSAETLYF.

This clone has just a few counts. Each gene name is a mouse one. The read terminates 4 residues ahead of where the CDR3 ends, so the germline J gene completes it. The rearrangement uses TRBV19 and TRBJ2-3; 7 bases map to TRBD2. Germline CDR1 FNHDT, CDR2 SITEND (reference sequence). The V and J ends lost 2 bases and 0 bases, in that order; junction bases with no gene match: 3. The CDR3 contains 15 residues. The CDR3 sequence is CASSMSWGSAETLYF. The CDR3 bases that were read are TGTGCCAGCAGTATGTCCTGGGGGAGTGCAGAA.

This clone appeared a few times. At residue 11, TCRdb's protein is not the same as the translated DNA, so the protein here was read from the DNA. The gene names given are mouse names. The read terminates 3 residues before the CDR3 end, so the remaining end is supplied by the germline J gene. The chain couples TRBV1 to TRBJ1-6, with 8 positions matching TRBD1. TRBJ1-6 is an ORF, and what it does is uncertain. V shed 3 bases, J shed 8 bases, and the junction held 3 bases outside the gene matches. The CDR3 runs 14 residues. Germline V CDR1 and CDR2: NSQYPW, LRSPGD (reference sequence). The CDR3 DNA, read in part, is TGCACCTGCAGTGCGGACAGGGAGGATTCGCCC. Its translation: CTCSADREDSP. The full CDR3 protein reads CTCSADREDSPLYF.

Concerning this clone: Each gene name is a mouse one. The missing CDR3 end, 4 residues past where the read stops, is filled in from the germline J gene. The genes are TRBV1 and TRBJ1-1, with TRBD1 matching over 8 bases. Losses at the gene ends were 4 bases for V and 3 bases for J; bases not matched to a gene: 4. This CDR3 contains 14 residues. Germline V gene lookup returns CDR1 NSQYPW and CDR2 LRSPGD (reference sequence). CDR3 sequence reads: CTCSGQGRDTEVFF. Partial CDR3 DNA: TGCACCTGCAGTGGACAGGGGAGGGACACA. Filled out from reference TRBV1 and TRBJ1-1, the complete variable domain reads VTLLEQNPRWRLVPRGQAVNLRCILKNSQYPWMSWYQQDLQKQLQWLFTLRSPGDKEVKSLPGADYLATRVTDTELRLQVANMSQGRTLYCTCSGQGRDTEVFFGKGTRLTVV.

To note about this clone: Any gene name here is a mouse gene name. The read falls 4 residues short of the CDR3 end, and the missing part is taken from the germline J gene. The chain links TRBV31 to TRBJ1-4; 7 nucleotides agree with TRBD1. The trim removed 2 bases at V and 2 bases at J, leaving 8 bases unmatched. The germline V gene has CDR1 GKSSPN and CDR2 SITVG. The CDR3 consists of 16 residues. CDR3 protein: CAWSSRGQGSNERLFF. Partial CDR3 DNA: TGTGCCTGGAGTTCGAGGGGGCAGGGATCCAACGAA.

Remarks on this clone: These gene names are mouse names. From the germline J gene comes the end of the CDR3, since the read stops 4 residues before it. The J gene is TRBJ2-5, the V gene TRBV19; 7 nucleotides agree with TRBD2. The CDR3 is made up of 15 amino acids. Trimming cost V 1 base and J 3 bases; bases outside gene matches: 5. Germline loops: CDR1 FNHDT, CDR2 SITEND (reference sequence). The sequenced CDR3 bases are TGTGCCAGCAGTATAAACTGGGGATGGCAAGAC. Its protein product is CASSINWGWQD. The entire CDR3 sequence reads CASSINWGWQDTQYF.

A word on this clone: The gene symbols are mouse symbols. Coverage ceases 4 residues before the CDR3 finishes, and the germline J gene fills in the end. The rearrangement links TRBV1 to TRBJ1-1; D remains ambiguous. V lost 0 bases and J lost 4, with 9 bases in between. Germline V CDR1 and CDR2: NSQYPW, LRSPGD (reference sequence). The CDR3 has 14 residues. CDR3 sequence reads: CTCSAELGSTEVFF. CDR3 bases read: TGCACCTGCAGTGCAGAACTTGGGTCCACA.

Note on this clone: Germline and genes here are mouse. Sequencing ends 4 residues short of the CDR3 end; the germline J gene provides the rest. The rearrangement joins TRBV13-1 to TRBJ2-7; 7 nucleotides align to TRBD1. Germline V lookup: CDR1 NSHNY, CDR2 SYGAGN. After removal of 3 bases from V and 3 bases from J, the junction contained 3 bases not matched to a gene. The CDR3 contains 13 residues. The CDR3 reads CASSARDSYEQYF. The CDR3 DNA, read in part, is TGTGCCAGCAGTGCCCGGGACAGCTAT.

Many counts were recorded for this clone. The gene names given are mouse names. The read comes to an end 4 residues before the CDR3 does, leaving the germline J gene to fill in the end. The chain joins TRBV13-3 to TRBJ1-4; D not certain. Per germline, CDR1 NNHDY and CDR2 SYVADS. V lost 3 bases, J lost 0 bases, and 6 bases lay in between. This CDR3 comprises 14 residues. The covered CDR3 bases are TGTGCCAGCAGTGTTGGGTTTTCCAACGAA. Its translation is CASSVGFSNE. The entire CDR3 sequence reads CASSVGFSNERLFF.

Concerning this clone itself: Gene and germline names: mouse. Partial CDR3 DNA: TGTGCAAGCAGCTCTGGGACAGGGGGCCAAGAC. It encodes CASSSGTGGQD. The whole CDR3 sequence reads CASSSGTGGQDTQYF. This chain connects TRBV16 to TRBJ2-5, with 11 nucleotides matching TRBD1. Read coverage stops 4 residues before the CDR3 terminus; the germline J gene supplies the remainder. Germline V gene sequence: CDR1 SGHSA, CDR2 FRNQAP. The CDR3 consists of 15 residues. V was clipped by 4 bases and J by 2 bases; unmatched bases: 2. The full variable domain, with the rest looked up from reference TRBV16 and TRBJ2-5, is NAGVIQTPRHKVTGKGQEATLWCEPISGHSAVFWYRQTIVQGLEFLTYFRNQAPIDDSGMPKERFSAQMPNQSHSTLKIQSTQPQDSAVYLCASSSGTGGQDTQYFGPGTRLLVL.

Of note for this clone: Mouse names are used for the genes. The CDR3 end lies 4 residues beyond the end of the read and is filled in from the germline J gene. This same CDR3 is encoded by further DNA sequences in the sample. This chain links TRBV13-2 with TRBJ2-7; D might be TRBD2 (5 bases). Trimming removed 0 bases at V and 3 bases at J, with 7 bases between. This CDR3 comprises 13 residues. The germline CDR1 and CDR2 sequences are NNHNN and SYGAGS (reference sequence). The CDR3 here is CASGDGLGYEQYF. CDR3 DNA, as far as it was read: TGTGCCAGCGGTGATGGGCTGGGCTAT.